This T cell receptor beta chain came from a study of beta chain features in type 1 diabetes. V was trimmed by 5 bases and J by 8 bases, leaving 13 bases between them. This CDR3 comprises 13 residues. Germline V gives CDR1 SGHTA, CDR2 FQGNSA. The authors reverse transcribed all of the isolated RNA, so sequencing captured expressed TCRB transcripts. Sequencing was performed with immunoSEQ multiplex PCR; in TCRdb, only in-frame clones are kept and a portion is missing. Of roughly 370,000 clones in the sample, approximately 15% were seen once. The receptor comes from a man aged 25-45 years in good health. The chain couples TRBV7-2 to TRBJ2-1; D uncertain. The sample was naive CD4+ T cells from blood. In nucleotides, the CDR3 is TGTGCCAGCAGCAAAGACCAAGCAGATGAGCAGTTCTTC. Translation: CASSKDQADEQFF. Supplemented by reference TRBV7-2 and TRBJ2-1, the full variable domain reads GAGVSQSPSNKVTEKGKDVELRCDPISGHTALYWYRQSLGQGLEFLIYFQGNSAPDKSGLPSDRFSAERTGGSVSTLTIQRTQQEDSAVYLCASSKDQADEQFFGPGTRLTVL.